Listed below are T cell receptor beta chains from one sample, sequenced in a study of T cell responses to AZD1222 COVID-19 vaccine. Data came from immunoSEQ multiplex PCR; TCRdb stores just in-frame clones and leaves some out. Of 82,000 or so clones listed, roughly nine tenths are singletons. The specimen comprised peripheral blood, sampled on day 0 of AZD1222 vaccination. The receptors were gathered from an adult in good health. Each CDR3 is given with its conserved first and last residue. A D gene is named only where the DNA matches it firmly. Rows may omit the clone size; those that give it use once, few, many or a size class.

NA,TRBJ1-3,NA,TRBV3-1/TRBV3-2,CASRLGTAGNTIYF,TGTGCCAGCAGATTAGGGACGGCTGGAAACACCATATATTTT
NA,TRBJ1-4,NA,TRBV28,CASSLGREESF,TGTGCCAGCAGTTTAGGCAGGGAGGAAAGCTTT
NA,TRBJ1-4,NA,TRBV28,CASSFLTGFNEKLFF,TGTGCCAGCAGTTTCCTCACAGGGTTTAATGAAAAACTGTTTTTT
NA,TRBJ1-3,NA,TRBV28,CASSRARNTIYF,TGTGCCAGCAGTCGGGCCCGAAACACCATATATTTT
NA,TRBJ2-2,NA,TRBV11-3,CASSGPRTTGELFF,TGTGCCAGTTCGGGGCCTAGGACCACCGGGGAGCTGTTTTTT
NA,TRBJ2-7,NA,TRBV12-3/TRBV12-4,CASSYRTAYEQYF,TGTGCCAGCAGTTACCGGACAGCCTACGAGCAGTACTTC
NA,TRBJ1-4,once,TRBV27,CASRGLYNEKLFF,TGTGCCAGCAGGGGGTTATATAATGAAAAACTGTTTTTT
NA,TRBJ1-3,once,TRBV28,CASSSGGRGNTIYF,TGTGCCAGCAGTTCCGGAGGAAGGGGAAACACCATATATTTT
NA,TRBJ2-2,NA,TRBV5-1,CASSRMVRAWDTGELFF,TGCGCCAGCAGTCGGATGGTACGGGCTTGGGACACCGGGGAGCTGTTTTTT
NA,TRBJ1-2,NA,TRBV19,CASSLEGGRGVPYGYTF,TGTGCCAGTAGTTTGGAGGGGGGCAGGGGTGTACCCTATGGCTACACCTTC
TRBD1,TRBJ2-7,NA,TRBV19,CASSIGTGGPGTYEQYF,TGTGCCAGTAGTATTGGGACAGGGGGCCCGGGGACCTACGAGCAGTACTTC
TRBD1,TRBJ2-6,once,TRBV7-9,CASSSTGGAGANVLTF,TGTGCCAGCAGTTCTACAGGGGGCGCTGGGGCCAACGTCCTGACTTTC
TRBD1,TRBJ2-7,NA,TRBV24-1,CATRRQGAYEQYF,TGTGCCACCAGGAGACAGGGGGCCTACGAGCAGTACTTC
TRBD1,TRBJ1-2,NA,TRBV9,CASSVAGQGAWYGYTF,TGTGCCAGCAGCGTAGCCGGCCAGGGGGCATGGTATGGCTACACCTTC
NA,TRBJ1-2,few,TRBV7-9,CASSSRGGDYGYTF,TGTGCCAGCAGCTCCCGAGGGGGGGACTATGGCTACACCTTC
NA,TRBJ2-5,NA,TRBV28,CASSLRGPMETQYF,TGTGCCAGCAGTTTACGCGGACCCATGGAGACCCAGTACTTC
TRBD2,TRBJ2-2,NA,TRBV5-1,CASSLRLAGTTGELFF,TGCGCCAGCAGCCTTCGACTAGCGGGGACCACCGGGGAGCTGTTTTTT
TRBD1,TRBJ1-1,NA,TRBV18,CASSPSGTGANTEAFF,TGTGCCAGCTCACCCTCCGGGACAGGGGCGAACACTGAAGCTTTCTTT
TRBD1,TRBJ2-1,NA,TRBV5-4,CASSIPGQGYGEQFF,TGTGCCAGCAGCATTCCGGGACAGGGATATGGTGAGCAGTTCTTC
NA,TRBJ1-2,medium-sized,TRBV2,CASSVSLAGYGYTF,TGTGCCAGCAGTGTATCTTTGGCAGGGTATGGCTACACCTTC
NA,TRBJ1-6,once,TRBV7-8,CASSLGGRAAYNSPLHF,TGTGCCAGCAGCTTAGGGGGCCGGGCAGCTTATAATTCACCCCTCCACTTT
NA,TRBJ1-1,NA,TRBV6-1,CASSEERRAEAFF,TGTGCCAGCAGTGAAGAGCGTCGGGCTGAAGCTTTCTTT
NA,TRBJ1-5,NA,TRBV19,CASSIAGLSSNQPQHF,TGTGCCAGTAGTATAGCAGGGTTGTCGAGCAATCAGCCCCAGCATTTT
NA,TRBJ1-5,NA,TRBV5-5,CASSVGHFSNQPQHF,TGTGCCAGCAGCGTCGGACACTTTAGCAATCAGCCCCAGCATTTT
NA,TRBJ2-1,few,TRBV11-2,CASSSGPEQFF,TGTGCCAGCAGTTCGGGCCCGGAGCAGTTCTTC
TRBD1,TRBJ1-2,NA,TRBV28,CASSSPGQLDYGYTF,TGTGCCAGCAGTTCACCGGGACAGCTAGACTATGGCTACACCTTC
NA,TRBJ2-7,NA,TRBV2,CASSELRTAHQYF,TGTGCCAGCAGTGAATTGAGGACAGCTCATCAGTACTTC
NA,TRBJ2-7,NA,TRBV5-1,CASSLMGNLYEQYF,TGCGCCAGCAGCTTGATGGGGAACCTCTACGAGCAGTACTTC
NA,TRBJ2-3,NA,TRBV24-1,CATSDSVFGRVRSF,TGTGCCACCAGTGATTCGGTTTTCGGAAGGGTGCGATCTTTT
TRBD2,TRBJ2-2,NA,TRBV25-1,CASSLLGTSGGTGELFF,TGTGCCAGCAGTCTCCTAGGGACTAGCGGGGGTACCGGGGAGCTGTTTTTT
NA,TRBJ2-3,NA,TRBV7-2,CASSGGDPRYAEYF,TGTGCCAGCAGCGGCGGGGACCCCAGATACGCAGAGTATTTT
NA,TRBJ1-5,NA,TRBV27,CASRVGQSNQPQHF,TGTGCCAGCAGAGTTGGACAGAGCAATCAGCCCCAGCATTTT
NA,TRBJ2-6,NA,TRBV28,CASSGAGAGANVLTF,TGTGCCAGTTCAGGGGCAGGGGCTGGGGCCAACGTCCTGACTTTC
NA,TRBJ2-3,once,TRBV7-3,CASRAAGSNTQYF,TGTGCCAGCAGGGCGGCGGGCTCGAATACGCAGTATTTT
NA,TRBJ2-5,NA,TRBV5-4,CASSSPKQGLGRETQYF,TGTGCCAGCAGCTCCCCGAAGCAGGGGCTAGGGCGTGAGACCCAGTACTTC
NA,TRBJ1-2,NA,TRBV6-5,CASSYLIRGGLGGYTF,TGTGCCAGCAGTTACTTAATAAGAGGGGGGCTGGGTGGCTACACCTTC
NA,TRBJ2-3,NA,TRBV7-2,CASSLDGGPGTDTQYF,TGTGCCAGCAGCTTAGATGGGGGGCCGGGCACAGATACGCAGTATTTT
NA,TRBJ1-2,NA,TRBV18,CASSPPRTASYGYTF,TGTGCCAGCTCACCACCCCGGACAGCATCCTATGGCTACACCTTC
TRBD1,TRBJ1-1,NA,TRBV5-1,CASSSGQVGNTEAFF,TGCGCCAGCAGCTCAGGACAGGTTGGGAACACTGAAGCTTTCTTT
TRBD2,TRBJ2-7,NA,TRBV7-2,CASSHGLAGGRSYEQYF,TGTGCCAGCAGCCACGGACTAGCGGGGGGCCGCTCCTACGAGCAGTACTTC
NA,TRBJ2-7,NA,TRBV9,CASSVDGTSFYEQYF,TGTGCCAGCAGCGTAGACGGGACTTCTTTCTACGAGCAGTACTTC